This T cell receptor (beta chain) was recovered during a study of blood T cell repertoires in COVID-19. Overall study: Samples came from the United States, Italy and Spain, spanning acute and convalescent COVID-19. The analysed material was cDNA or gDNA that came from T cells, B-cell-depleted T cells, or PBMCs.

Authors' processing steps: Quantification of nucleated cells was approximated via reference gene primer amplification. Repertoires were generated with immunoSEQ multiplex PCR, while TCRdb's copy carries only in-frame clones and drops some. V, J and clone size are those of that table, while D and trimming were read from the DNA. This table has approximately 130,000 clones, 88% appearing once. CDR3 length equals 14 residues. The V gene end was trimmed by 7 bases and the J gene end by 1 base; junction bases not matched to a gene: 5. Germline V gives CDR1 MNHEY, CDR2 SMNVEV (reference sequence). Sequencing input: peripheral blood. The chain links TRBV27 to TRBJ2-3; 7 positions match TRBD2. This receptor was obtained from a human donor in a cohort sampled during active COVID-19. This CDR3 is CASKGRAGTDTQYF. DNA for the CDR3: TGTGCCAGCAAAGGGAGGGCAGGCACAGATACGCAGTATTTT.